This record concerns one T cell receptor beta chain sequence. Its antigen target is currently unknown. The sample holds no much larger clone one base away, and base qualities are not on file. The sample originates from a study of a mutant IDH1 vaccine in newly diagnosed glioma (dated by TCRdb to the early 2020s). Background on the whole study: In the chemotherapy-containing groups, vaccination started alongside temozolomide cycles, whereas in patients who had radiotherapy alone it started 4-6 weeks after radiotherapy. The roughly 30 treated patients were approximately 62% male and around 40% female, with a mean age of approximately 38 years. Prior to enrollment, patients had been given standard therapy consisting of radiotherapy alone, temozolomide alone, or radiochemotherapy with temozolomide, with the combination given to most patients. The week-35 safety follow-up was designated visit V12, and the week-47 end of study was designated visit V13. Six visits were used for peripheral blood collection: V03 (baseline), V05, V07, V10, V12 and V13. For exploratory analyses, longitudinal TCRB deep sequencing was carried out in more than 20 treated patients wherever samples were available.

The meaning of the sample's time point label: week 35, safety follow-up. Every vaccine dose consisted of 300 ug of a 20-mer mutant IDH1 peptide in Montanide, administered subcutaneously together with topical imiquimod. Across visits V03 through V10, patients got a total of eight vaccinations, given in weeks 1, 3, 5, 7, 11, 15, 19 and 23. Newly diagnosed WHO grade 3 or 4 IDH1-mutant astrocytomas showing loss of nuclear ATRX were present in the donors. The samples were drawn from NOA16, a multicentre, single-arm, open-label phase I trial in Germany that tested a mutant IDH1 peptide vaccine in humans for the first time. Genomic DNA for TCRB sequencing was isolated from EDTA blood with the DNeasy Blood and Tissue Kit. Overall study results and their limits: Immune responses induced by the vaccine were seen in around 94% of patients across multiple MHC alleles. PBMC samples for TCRB deep sequencing were selected based on availability. The authors stated that sample limitations prevented analyses of patient blood samples from being reproduced. Pseudoprogression seemed to be unrelated to changes in the top peripheral T cell clonotypes found by TCRB sequencing.

V and J are truncated by 3 bases and 5 bases respectively, leaving an intervening sequence of 6 bases. Spanning cysteine to phenylalanine, the CDR3 consists of 11 amino acids. The read is trimmed to its CDR3 DNA, 33 bases read in frame from base 1. In the germline V gene (reference sequence), CDR1 corresponds to DFQATT and CDR2 to SNEGSKA. Libraries were constructed by the immunoSEQ multiplex PCR assay. The hsTCRB Kit was used according to the manufacturer's protocol to amplify rearranged TCR beta chain sequences. An Illumina MiSeq was used to sequence the TCRB libraries. The authors' analysis ran thus. Demultiplexing, trimming and gene mapping were performed with the kit vendor's proprietary platform. TCRdb limited this immuneACCESS table to in-frame rearrangements with V and J called. A share of clones is missing; checked studies link under half to unresolved V genes, and the rest is unexplained. The V and J calls and clone size come from that table; D and trimming were worked out from the DNA. This sample holds roughly 30,000 clones; 81% were observed only once. 15% of the sample belongs to the ten largest clones.

The material was PBMCs, obtained from a glioma patient whose treatment included an IDH1 peptide vaccine. The receptor was derived from a man younger than 45 with glioma. The chain joins TRBV20-1 to TRBJ2-3; the D gene is not confidently resolved. The base sequence is TGCAGTGCTAGGAAGCAAGATACGCAGTATTTT. This translates into CSARKQDTQYF.